The 12 T cell receptor beta chains given below trace back to one sample, sequenced in a study of shared clonotypes between healthy human individuals. Naive CD8 populations comprised CD45RO-negative cells positively selected for CCR7, excluding terminally differentiated effector memory CD45RA+ cells. TCRdb's table, derived via immunoSEQ multiplex PCR, lists solely in-frame clones and lacks some. The sample consists of 700,000 to 950,000 clones, about 96% of them appearing once. The specimen sequenced was naive CD8+ T cells sorted from blood. The receptors were sampled from a man between 25 and 39 years old in good health.

J is TRBJ2-2 and V is TRBV10-3; possibly TRBD1 for D (5 bases). Germline assignment: CDR1 ENHRY and CDR2 SYGVKD. The CDR3 is 15 residues long. Between the trimmed V and J ends, which lost 3 bases and 0 bases, there was a span of 8 bases. CDR3 loop: CAISDDRPNTGELFF. The CDR3 DNA sequence: TGTGCCATCAGTGATGACAGACCGAACACCGGGGAGCTGTTTTTT.

V and J are TRBV28 and TRBJ2-7; 9 nucleotides match TRBD1. Germline CDR1 MDHEN, CDR2 SYDVKM. The CDR3 runs to 16 residues. V dropped 5 bases and J dropped 4; count of bases not matched to a gene: 12. The CDR3 here is CASSTNRDRVSYEQYF. CDR3 nucleotides: TGTGCCAGCAGTACAAACCGGGACAGGGTTTCATACGAGCAGTACTTC.

V gene TRBV5-1 combines with J gene TRBJ2-3, with D hard to call. V was cut by 0 bases and J by 2 bases, with 7 bases left in between. CDR1 is SGHRS, CDR2 YFSETQ, per germline. This CDR3 has 14 residues. In DNA form, the CDR3 reads TGCGCCAGCAGCTTGGGAGGAGCCACAGATACGCAGTATTTT. It yields the protein CASSLGGATDTQYF. Combining the CDR3 with reference TRBV5-1 and TRBJ2-3 gives the whole variable domain KAGVTQTPRYLIKTRGQQVTLSCSPISGHRSVSWYQQTPGQGLQFLFEYFSETQRNKGNFPGRFSGRQFSNSRSEMNVSTLELGDSALYLCASSLGGATDTQYFGPGTRLTVL.

The CDR3 bases are TGTGCCAGCAGCCACGGGACAGACTATGAGCAGTTCTTC. Amino acids: CASSHGTDYEQFF. The chain joins TRBV11-2 to TRBJ2-1; 7 bases align to TRBD1. V shed 5 bases and J 8 bases; nucleotides not matched to a gene: 6. Germline V lookup: CDR1 SGHAT, CDR2 FQNNGV. The CDR3 totals 13 residues.

The chain recombines TRBV28 with TRBJ2-1; 9 bases are a match to TRBD2. V gave up 6 bases and J gave up 6 bases; unmatched junction bases: 18. CDR3 length: 18 amino acids. Per germline, CDR1 MDHEN and CDR2 SYDVKM. The DNA of the CDR3 is TGTGCCAGCAGGAAAAATAAGCGGGAGGTACTTAGGGTCAATGAGCAGTTCTTC. It specifies CASRKNKREVLRVNEQFF.

As for this clone: This CDR3 is also generated by other DNA sequences in the sample. The chain joins TRBV28 to TRBJ2-7; no firm D call. The germline gives CDR1 MDHEN, CDR2 SYDVKM. Trimming shortened V by 6 bases and J by 2 bases, and 5 bases separated the two germline ends. The CDR3 runs 11 residues. CDR3 amino acids: CASSLTYEQYF. The CDR3 nucleotides read TGTGCCAGCAGCCTTACCTACGAGCAGTACTTC.

J is TRBJ2-6 and V is TRBV6-1, with TRBD1 matching 8 bases. V dropped 1 base and J dropped 2; count of bases not matched to a gene: 4. CDR3 size: 17 residues. Germline V gene lookup returns CDR1 MNHNS and CDR2 SASEGT. CDR3 amino acids: CASSEVGRGPGANVLTF. In DNA form, the CDR3 reads TGTGCCAGCAGTGAAGTTGGCAGGGGGCCTGGGGCCAACGTCCTGACTTTC.

The chain has TRBV7-6 and TRBJ1-1, with a possible D match to TRBD1 (5 bases). Germline V gene sequence: CDR1 SGHVS, CDR2 FNYEAQ. V was shortened by 2 bases and J by 6 bases, with 16 bases between the two germline ends. The CDR3 length is 15 residues. The DNA for the CDR3 is TGTGCCAGCAGCTTACTCCCCCAGGGTTTGCCTGAAGCTTTCTTT. Translated, it gives CASSLLPQGLPEAFF.

The CDR3 bases are TGTGCCAGCAGCCCCTTCGAAGACAGGGCCTATGGAAACACCATATATTTT. As protein: CASSPFEDRAYGNTIYF. The chain joins TRBV5-5 to TRBJ1-3; 7 bases fit TRBD1. V shed 4 bases, J shed 3 bases, and the junction held 13 bases outside the gene matches. The CDR3 contains 17 residues. CDR1 and CDR2 from the germline V gene are SGHKS and YYEKEE (reference sequence).

This clone was counted between two and nine times. The V gene is TRBV6-1, the J gene TRBJ2-7; D perhaps matches TRBD1 (6 bases). With 1 base removed from V and 2 bases from J, the gap between germline ends came to 12 bases. Germline V gene sequence: CDR1 MNHNS, CDR2 SASEGT. There are 15 residues in the CDR3. The CDR3 loop is CASSEVDSATYEQYF. The CDR3 nucleotides read TGTGCCAGCAGTGAAGTGGACAGCGCGACCTACGAGCAGTACTTC.

A note on this clone: One end of the junction varies from germline; a read error may be responsible. This rearrangement joins TRBV10-3 to TRBJ1-1; D may be TRBD1 (5 bases). In germline, CDR1 is ENHRY, CDR2 SYGVKD. The CDR3 loop spans 14 amino acids. The CDR3 spells CAIRPGWGNAEAFF. CDR3 DNA: TGTGCCATCAGACCCGGCTGGGGGAACGCTGAAGCTTTCTTT.

This clone was counted once. The chain uses TRBV4-2 and TRBJ2-7; tentatively, D is TRBD1 (6 bases). Per the germline V gene, CDR1 is LGHNA and CDR2 is YNFKEQ. V lost 3 bases to trimming and J lost 1 base, with 10 bases between them. This CDR3 comprises 14 residues. The CDR3 coding sequence is TGTGCCAGCAGCCAGCCAGGGGAATCCTACGAGCAGTACTTC. Amino acids: CASSQPGESYEQYF.